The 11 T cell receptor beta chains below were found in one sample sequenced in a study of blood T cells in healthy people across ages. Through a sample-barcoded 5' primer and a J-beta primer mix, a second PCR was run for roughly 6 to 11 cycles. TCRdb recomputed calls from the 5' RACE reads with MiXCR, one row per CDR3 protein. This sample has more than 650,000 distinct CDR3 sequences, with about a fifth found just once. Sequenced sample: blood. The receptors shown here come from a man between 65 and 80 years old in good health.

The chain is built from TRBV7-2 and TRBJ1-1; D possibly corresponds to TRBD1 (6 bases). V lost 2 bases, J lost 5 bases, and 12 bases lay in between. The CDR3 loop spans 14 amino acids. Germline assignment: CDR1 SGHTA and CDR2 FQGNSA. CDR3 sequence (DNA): TGTGCCAGCAGCTTAAAGGGGGGGCAAACTGAAGCTTTCTTT. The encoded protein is CASSLKGGQTEAFF.

Here the CDR3 DNA reads TGCGCCAGCAGCCCAGGACTTGGACTAACGCGGTCCGAGCAGTACTTC. This translates into CASSPGLGLTRSEQYF. The chain joins TRBV5-1 to TRBJ2-7; tentatively, D is TRBD2 (6 bases). V was pared by 4 bases and J by 6 bases, with 23 bases between. The CDR3 has 16 residues. In germline, CDR1 is SGHRS, CDR2 YFSETQ.

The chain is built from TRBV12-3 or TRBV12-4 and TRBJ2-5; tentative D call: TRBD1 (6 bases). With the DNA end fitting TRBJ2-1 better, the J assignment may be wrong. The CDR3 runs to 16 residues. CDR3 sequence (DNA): TGTGCCAGCAGTATCCCTACAGGGTATGGCTACAATGAGCAGTTCTTC. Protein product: CASSIPTGYGYNEQFF.

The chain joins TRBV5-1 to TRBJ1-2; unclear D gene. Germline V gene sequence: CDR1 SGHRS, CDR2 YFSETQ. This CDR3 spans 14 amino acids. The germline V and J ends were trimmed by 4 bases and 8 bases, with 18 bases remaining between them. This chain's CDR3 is CASSPDRAPVGYTF. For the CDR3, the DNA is TGCGCCAGCAGCCCCGACCGGGCCCCGGTCGGCTACACCTTC. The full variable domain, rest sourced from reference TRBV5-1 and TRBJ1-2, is KAGVTQTPRYLIKTRGQQVTLSCSPISGHRSVSWYQQTPGQGLQFLFEYFSETQRNKGNFPGRFSGRQFSNSRSEMNVSTLELGDSALYLCASSPDRAPVGYTFGSGTRLTVV.

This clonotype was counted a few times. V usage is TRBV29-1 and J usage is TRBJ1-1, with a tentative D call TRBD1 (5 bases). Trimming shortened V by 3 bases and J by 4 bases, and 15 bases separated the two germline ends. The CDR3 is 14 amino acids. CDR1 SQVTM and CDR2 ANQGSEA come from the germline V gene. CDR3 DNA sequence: TGCAGCGTTGAGATCGGGGCAATGAGCACTGAAGCTTTCTTT. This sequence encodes CSVEIGAMSTEAFF. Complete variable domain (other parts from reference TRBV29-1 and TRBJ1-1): SAVISQKPSRDICQRGTSLTIQCQVDSQVTMMFWYRQQPGQSLTLIATANQGSEATYESGFVIDKFPISRPNLTFSTLTVSNMSPEDSSIYLCSVEIGAMSTEAFFGQGTRLTVV.

CDR3 coding DNA: TGTGCCAGCAGCAGGGGTTCGGTAACTAATGAAAAACTGTTTTTT. Residues: CASSRGSVTNEKLFF. The chain couples TRBV9 to TRBJ1-4, with D possibly matching TRBD1 (5 bases). Trimming stripped 4 bases from V and 1 base from J, with 11 bases between. The CDR3 consists of 15 residues. Germline loops: CDR1 SGDLS, CDR2 YYNGEE.

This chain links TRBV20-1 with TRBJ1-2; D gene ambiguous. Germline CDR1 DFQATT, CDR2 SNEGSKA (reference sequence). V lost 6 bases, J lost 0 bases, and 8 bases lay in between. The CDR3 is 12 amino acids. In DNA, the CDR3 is TGCAGTGCCTGGGGAGCTAACTATGGCTACACCTTC. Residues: CSAWGANYGYTF.

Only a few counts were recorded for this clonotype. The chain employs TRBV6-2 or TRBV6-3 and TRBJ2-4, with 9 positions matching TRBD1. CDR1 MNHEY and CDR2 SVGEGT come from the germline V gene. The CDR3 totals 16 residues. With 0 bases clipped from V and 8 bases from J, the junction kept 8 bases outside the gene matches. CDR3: CASSYSKRTGVDIQYF. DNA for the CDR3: TGTGCCAGCAGTTACTCGAAGCGGACAGGGGTGGACATTCAGTACTTC.

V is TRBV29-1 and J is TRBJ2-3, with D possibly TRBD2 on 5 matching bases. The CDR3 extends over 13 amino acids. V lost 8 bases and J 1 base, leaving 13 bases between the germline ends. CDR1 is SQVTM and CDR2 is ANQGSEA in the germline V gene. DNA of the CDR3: TGCAGCCTACAGCGGTCGGGCACAGATACGCAGTATTTT. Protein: CSLQRSGTDTQYF.

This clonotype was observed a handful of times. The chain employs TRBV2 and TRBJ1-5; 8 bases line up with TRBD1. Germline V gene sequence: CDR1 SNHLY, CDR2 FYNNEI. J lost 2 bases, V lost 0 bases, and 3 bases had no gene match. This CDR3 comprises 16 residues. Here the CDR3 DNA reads TGTGCCAGCAGTGAAGCCAGGGGGCTAGGCAATCAGCCCCAGCATTTT. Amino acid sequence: CASSEARGLGNQPQHF.

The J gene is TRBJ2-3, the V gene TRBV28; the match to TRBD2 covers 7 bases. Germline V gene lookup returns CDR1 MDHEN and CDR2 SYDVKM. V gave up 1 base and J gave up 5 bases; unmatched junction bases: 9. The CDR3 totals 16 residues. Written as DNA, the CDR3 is TGTGCCAGCAGTTTATCGGCTAGCGGAGGCGGAGATACGCAGTATTTT. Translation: CASSLSASGGGDTQYF. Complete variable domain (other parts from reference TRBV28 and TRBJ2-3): DVKVTQSSRYLVKRTGEKVFLECVQDMDHENMFWYRQDPGLGLRLIYFSYDVKMKEKGDIPEGYSVSREKKERFSLILESASTNQTSMYLCASSLSASGGGDTQYFGPGTRLTVL.